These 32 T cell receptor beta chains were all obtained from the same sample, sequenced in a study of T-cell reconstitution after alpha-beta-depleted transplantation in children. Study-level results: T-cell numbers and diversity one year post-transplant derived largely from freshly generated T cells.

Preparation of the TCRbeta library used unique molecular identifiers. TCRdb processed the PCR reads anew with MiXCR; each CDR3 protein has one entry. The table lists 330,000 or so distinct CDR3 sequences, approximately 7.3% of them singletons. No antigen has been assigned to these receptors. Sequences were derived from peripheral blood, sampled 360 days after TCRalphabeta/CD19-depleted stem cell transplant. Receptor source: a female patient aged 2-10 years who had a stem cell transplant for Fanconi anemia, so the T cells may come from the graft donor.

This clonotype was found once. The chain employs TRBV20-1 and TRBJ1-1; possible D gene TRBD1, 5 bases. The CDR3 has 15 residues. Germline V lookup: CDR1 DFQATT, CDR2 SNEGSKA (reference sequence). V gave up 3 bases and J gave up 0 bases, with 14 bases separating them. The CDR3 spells CSARGDRRMNTEAFF. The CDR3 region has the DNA TGCAGTGCTAGGGGAGACAGAAGAATGAACACTGAAGCTTTCTTT.

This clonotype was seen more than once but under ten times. The DNA for the CDR3 is TGTGCCAGCAGCTTGGACAGGTTAAATGAGCAGTTCTTC. Residues: CASSLDRLNEQFF. This chain links TRBV5-8 with TRBJ2-1; maybe TRBD1 (5 bases). The V and J ends lost 0 bases and 7 bases respectively, with 8 bases between them. Germline assignment: CDR1 SGHTS and CDR2 YDEGEE. CDR3 length equals 13 residues. Based on the CDR3 plus reference TRBV5-8 and TRBJ2-1, the full variable domain is EAGVTQSPTHLIKTRGQQATLRCSPISGHTSVYWYQQALGLGLQFLLWYDEGEERNRGNFPPRFSGRQFPNYSSELNVNALELEDSALYLCASSLDRLNEQFFGPGTRLTVL.

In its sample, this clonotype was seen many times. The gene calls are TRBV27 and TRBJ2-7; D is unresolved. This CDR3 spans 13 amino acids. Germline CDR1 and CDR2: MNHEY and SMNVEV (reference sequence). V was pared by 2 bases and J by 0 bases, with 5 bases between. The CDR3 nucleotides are TGTGCCAGCAGTTTAGCAAACTCCTACGAGCAGTACTTC. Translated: CASSLANSYEQYF.

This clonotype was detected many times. The CDR3 DNA follows: TGTGCCAGCAGTGAGGATGTACCGACTAGGCGAACTTCCTACGAGCAGTACTTC. This translates into CASSEDVPTRRTSYEQYF. The chain is built from TRBV2 and TRBJ2-7, with a tentative D call TRBD2 (6 bases). Germline V gene data show CDR1 as SNHLY and CDR2 as FYNNEI. The CDR3 runs to 18 residues. V was pared by 3 bases and J by 1 base, with 22 bases between.

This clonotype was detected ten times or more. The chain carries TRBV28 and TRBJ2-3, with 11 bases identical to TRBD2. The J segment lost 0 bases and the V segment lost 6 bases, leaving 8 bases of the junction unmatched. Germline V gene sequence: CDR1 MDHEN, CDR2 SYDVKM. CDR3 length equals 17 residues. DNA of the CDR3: TGTGCCAGCAGGCTAGCGGGGGGAGCTACTAGCACAGATACGCAGTATTTT. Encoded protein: CASRLAGGATSTDTQYF.

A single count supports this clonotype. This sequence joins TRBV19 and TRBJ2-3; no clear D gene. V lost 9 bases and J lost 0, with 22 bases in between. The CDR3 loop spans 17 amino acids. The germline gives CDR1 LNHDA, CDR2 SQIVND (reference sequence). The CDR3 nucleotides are TGTGCCAGAAGTCCCCAAGTTGGTTCGACTAGCACAGATACGCAGTATTTT. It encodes CARSPQVGSTSTDTQYF.

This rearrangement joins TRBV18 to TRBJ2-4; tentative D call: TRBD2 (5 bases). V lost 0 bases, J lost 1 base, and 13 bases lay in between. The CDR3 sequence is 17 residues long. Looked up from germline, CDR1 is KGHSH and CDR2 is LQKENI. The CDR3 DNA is TGTGCCAGCTCACCACCCGGAGGCCTCGGTGCCAAAAACATTCAGTACTTC. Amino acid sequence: CASSPPGGLGAKNIQYF.

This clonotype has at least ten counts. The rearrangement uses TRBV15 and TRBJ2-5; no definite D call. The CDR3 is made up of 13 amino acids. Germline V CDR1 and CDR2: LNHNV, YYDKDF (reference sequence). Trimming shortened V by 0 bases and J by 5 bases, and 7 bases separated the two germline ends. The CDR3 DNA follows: TGTGCCACCAGCAGAGACCTTGCGGAGACCCAGTACTTC. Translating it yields CATSRDLAETQYF.

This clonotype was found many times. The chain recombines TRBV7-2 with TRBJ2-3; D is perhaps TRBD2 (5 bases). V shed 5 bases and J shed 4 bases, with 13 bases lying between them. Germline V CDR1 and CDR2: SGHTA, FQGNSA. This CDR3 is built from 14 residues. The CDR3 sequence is CASSLPLGADTQYF. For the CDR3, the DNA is TGTGCCAGCAGCCTGCCACTCGGGGCAGATACGCAGTATTTT.

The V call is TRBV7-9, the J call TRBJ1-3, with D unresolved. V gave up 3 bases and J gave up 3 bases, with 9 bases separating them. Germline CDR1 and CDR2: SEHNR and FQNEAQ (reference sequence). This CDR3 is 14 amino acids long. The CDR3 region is CASSLKGFGNTIYF. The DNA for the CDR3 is TGTGCCAGCAGCTTGAAGGGATTTGGAAACACCATATATTTT. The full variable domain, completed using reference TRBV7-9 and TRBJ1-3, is DTGVSQNPRHKITKRGQNVTFRCDPISEHNRLYWYRQTLGQGPEFLTYFQNEAQLEKSRLLSDRFSAERPKGSFSTLEIQRTEQGDSAMYLCASSLKGFGNTIYFGEGSWLTVV.

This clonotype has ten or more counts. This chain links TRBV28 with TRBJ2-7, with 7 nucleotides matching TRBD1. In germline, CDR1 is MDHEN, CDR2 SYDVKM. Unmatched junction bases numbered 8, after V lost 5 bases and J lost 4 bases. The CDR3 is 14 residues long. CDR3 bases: TGTGCCAGCAGTACAGGGGACCCCACTTACGAGCAGTACTTC. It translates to CASSTGDPTYEQYF.

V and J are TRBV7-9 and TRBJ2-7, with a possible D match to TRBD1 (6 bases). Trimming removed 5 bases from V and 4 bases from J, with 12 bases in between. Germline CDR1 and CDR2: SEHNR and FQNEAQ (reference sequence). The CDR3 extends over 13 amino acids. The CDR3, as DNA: TGTGCCAGCAGCATCAGGGGTCCTTACGAGCAGTACTTC. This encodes CASSIRGPYEQYF. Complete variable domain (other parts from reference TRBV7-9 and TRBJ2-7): DTGVSQNPRHKITKRGQNVTFRCDPISEHNRLYWYRQTLGQGPEFLTYFQNEAQLEKSRLLSDRFSAERPKGSFSTLEIQRTEQGDSAMYLCASSIRGPYEQYFGPGTRLTVT.

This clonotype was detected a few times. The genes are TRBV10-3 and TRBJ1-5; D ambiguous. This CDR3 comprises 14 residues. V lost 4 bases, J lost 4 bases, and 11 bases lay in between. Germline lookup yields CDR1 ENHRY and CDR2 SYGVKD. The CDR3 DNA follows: TGTGCCATCAGTGGCGGGGTAGGGAATCAGCCCCAGCATTTT. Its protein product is CAISGGVGNQPQHF.

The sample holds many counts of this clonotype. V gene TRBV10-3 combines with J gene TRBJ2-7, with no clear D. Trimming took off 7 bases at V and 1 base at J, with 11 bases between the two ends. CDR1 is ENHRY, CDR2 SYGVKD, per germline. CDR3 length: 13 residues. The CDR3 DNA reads TGTGCCATCAAATTAGAAGCGTCCTACGAGCAGTACTTC. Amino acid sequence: CAIKLEASYEQYF.

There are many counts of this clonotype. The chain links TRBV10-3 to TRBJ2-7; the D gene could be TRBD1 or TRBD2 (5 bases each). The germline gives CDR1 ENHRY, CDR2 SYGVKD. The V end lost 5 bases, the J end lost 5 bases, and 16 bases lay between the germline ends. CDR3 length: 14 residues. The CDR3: CAISPGTATHEQYF. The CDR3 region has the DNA TGTGCCATCAGTCCCGGGACCGCGACTCACGAGCAGTACTTC.

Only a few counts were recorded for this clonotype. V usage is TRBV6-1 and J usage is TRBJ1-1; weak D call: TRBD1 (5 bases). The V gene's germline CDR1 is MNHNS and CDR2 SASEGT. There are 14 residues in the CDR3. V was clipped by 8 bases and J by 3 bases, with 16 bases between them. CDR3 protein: CASADFRVYTEAFF. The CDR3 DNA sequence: TGTGCCAGCGCGGACTTCAGGGTTTACACTGAAGCTTTCTTT.

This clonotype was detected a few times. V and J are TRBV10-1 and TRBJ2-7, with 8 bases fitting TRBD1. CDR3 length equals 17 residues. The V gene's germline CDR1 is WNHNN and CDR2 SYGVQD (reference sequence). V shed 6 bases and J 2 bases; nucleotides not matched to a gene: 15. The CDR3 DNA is TGCGCCAGCAGATCCATACCGGGACAGGAAACGACCTACGAGCAGTACGTC. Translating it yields CASRSIPGQETTYEQYV.

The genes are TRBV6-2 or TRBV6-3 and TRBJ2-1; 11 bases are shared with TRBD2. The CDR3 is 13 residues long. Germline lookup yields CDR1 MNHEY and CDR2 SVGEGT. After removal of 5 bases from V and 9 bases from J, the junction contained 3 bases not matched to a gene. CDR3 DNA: TGTGCCAGCAGTGCCGGACTAGCGGGTGAGCAGTTCTTC. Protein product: CASSAGLAGEQFF.

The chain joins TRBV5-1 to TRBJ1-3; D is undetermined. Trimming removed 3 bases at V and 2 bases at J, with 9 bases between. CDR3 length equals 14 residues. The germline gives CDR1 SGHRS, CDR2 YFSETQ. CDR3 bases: TGCGCCAGCAGCTGGCGGGGTCCTGGAAACACCATATATTTT. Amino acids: CASSWRGPGNTIYF.

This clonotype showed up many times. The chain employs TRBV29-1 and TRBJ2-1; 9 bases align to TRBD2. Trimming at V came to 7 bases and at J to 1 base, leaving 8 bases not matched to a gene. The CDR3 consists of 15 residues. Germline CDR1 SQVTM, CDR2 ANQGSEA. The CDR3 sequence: CSAGFSGSSYNEQFF. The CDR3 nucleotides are TGCAGCGCTGGGTTTAGCGGGAGTTCCTACAATGAGCAGTTCTTC.

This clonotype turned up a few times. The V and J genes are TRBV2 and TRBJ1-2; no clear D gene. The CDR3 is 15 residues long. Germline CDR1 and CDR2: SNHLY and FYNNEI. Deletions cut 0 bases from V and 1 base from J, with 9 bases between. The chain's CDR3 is CASSEAPRVNYGYTF. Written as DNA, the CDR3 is TGTGCCAGCAGTGAAGCTCCTAGGGTTAACTATGGCTACACCTTC.

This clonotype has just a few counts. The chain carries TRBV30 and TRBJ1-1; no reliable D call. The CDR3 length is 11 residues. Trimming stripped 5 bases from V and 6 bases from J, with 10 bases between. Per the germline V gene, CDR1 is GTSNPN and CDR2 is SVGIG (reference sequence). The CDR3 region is CAWGQLSEAFF. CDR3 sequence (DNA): TGTGCCTGGGGCCAACTCTCTGAAGCTTTCTTT.

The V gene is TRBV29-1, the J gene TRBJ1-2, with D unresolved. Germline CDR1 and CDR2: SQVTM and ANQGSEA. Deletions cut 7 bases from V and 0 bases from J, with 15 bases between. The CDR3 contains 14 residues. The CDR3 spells CSGLRAGTNYGYTF. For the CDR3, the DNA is TGCAGCGGCCTGAGGGCAGGCACTAACTATGGCTACACCTTC. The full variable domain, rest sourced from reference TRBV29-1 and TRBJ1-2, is SAVISQKPSRDICQRGTSLTIQCQVDSQVTMMFWYRQQPGQSLTLIATANQGSEATYESGFVIDKFPISRPNLTFSTLTVSNMSPEDSSIYLCSGLRAGTNYGYTFGSGTRLTVV.

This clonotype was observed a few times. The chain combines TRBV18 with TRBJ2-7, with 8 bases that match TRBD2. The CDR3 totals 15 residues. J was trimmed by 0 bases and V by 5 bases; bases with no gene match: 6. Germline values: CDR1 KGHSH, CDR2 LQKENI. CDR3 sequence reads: CASSSSSGSSYEQYF. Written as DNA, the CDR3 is TGTGCCAGCTCATCGTCGAGCGGGAGCTCCTACGAGCAGTACTTC.

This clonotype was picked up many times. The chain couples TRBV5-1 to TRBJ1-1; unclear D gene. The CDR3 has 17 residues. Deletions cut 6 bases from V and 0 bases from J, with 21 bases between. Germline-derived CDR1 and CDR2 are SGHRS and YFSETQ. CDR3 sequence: CASTELTVGNMNTEAFF. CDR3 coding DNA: TGCGCCAGCACCGAGCTGACGGTCGGTAACATGAACACTGAAGCTTTCTTT.

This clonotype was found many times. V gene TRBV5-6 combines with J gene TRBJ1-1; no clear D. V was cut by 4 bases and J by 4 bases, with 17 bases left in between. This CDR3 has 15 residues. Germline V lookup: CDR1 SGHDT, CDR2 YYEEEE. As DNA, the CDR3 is TGTGCCAGCAGCGTGGAGGGTATGCGGGGCACTGAAGCTTTCTTT. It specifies CASSVEGMRGTEAFF.

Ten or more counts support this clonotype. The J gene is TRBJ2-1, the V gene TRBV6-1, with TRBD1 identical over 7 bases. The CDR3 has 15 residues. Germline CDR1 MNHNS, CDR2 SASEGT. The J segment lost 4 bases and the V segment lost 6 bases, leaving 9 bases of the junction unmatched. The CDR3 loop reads CASSIRQGEYNEQFF. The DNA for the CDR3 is TGTGCCAGCAGCATCAGACAGGGCGAGTACAATGAGCAGTTCTTC.

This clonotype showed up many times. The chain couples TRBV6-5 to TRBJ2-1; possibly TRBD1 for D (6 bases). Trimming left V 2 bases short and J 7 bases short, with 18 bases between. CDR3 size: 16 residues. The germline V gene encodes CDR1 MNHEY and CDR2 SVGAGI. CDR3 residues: CASSYRMGATLNEQFF. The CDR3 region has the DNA TGTGCCAGCAGTTACAGAATGGGGGCTACTCTAAATGAGCAGTTCTTC.

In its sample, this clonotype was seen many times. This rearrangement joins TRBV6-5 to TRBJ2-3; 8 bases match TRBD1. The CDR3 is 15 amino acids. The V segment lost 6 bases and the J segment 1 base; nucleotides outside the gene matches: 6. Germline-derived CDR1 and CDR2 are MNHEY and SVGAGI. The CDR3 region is CASRKPGQGTDTQYF. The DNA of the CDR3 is TGTGCCAGCAGAAAACCGGGACAGGGCACAGATACGCAGTATTTT.

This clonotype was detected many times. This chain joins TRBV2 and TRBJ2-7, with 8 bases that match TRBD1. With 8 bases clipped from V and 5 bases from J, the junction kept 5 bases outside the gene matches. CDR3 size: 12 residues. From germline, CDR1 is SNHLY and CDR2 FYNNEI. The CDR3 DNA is TGTGCCAGCTGGGGACAGGTCAACGAGCAGTACTTC. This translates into CASWGQVNEQYF.

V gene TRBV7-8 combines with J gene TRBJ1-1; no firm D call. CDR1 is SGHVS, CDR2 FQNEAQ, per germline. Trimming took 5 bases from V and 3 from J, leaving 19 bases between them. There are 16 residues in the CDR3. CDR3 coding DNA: TGTGCCAGCAGCCTAGGATCGCTTCCAGGAGACACTGAAGCTTTCTTT. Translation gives CASSLGSLPGDTEAFF.

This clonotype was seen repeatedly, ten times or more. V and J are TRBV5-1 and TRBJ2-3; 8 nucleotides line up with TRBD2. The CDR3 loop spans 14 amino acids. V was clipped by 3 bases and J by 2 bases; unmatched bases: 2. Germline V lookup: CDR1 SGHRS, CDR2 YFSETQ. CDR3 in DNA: TGCGCCAGCAGCTCGGGGGGGGTCACAGATACGCAGTATTTT. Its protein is CASSSGGVTDTQYF.